Listed here are 22 T cell receptor beta chains from one sample, sequenced in a study of T cells in tuberculosis. Only in-frame clones appear in the TCRdb table, and some are missing; sequencing was by immunoSEQ multiplex PCR. This sample has 35,000 to 50,000 clones, with approximately 94% found just once. Sequencing was done on a sample of PBMCs. The receptors shown here come from a donor under 30 with latent tuberculosis or without tuberculosis infection. Some clones in this sample may be carry-over from other donors' samples.

Written as DNA, the CDR3 is TGTGCCAGCAGCTCAATTAAACAGGGGGCTGAGCAGTTCTTC. It is translated as CASSSIKQGAEQFF. This sequence joins TRBV7-2 and TRBJ2-1; 9 positions agree with TRBD1. The CDR3 consists of 14 residues. Germline CDR1 is SGHTA and CDR2 is FQGNSA. V shed 4 bases and J 9 bases; nucleotides not matched to a gene: 7.

The chain is built from TRBV5-6 and TRBJ1-2, with TRBD1 as a possible D gene (5 bases). With 0 bases removed from V and 1 base from J, the gap between germline ends came to 10 bases. Germline-derived CDR1 and CDR2 are SGHDT and YYEEEE. The CDR3 runs 15 residues. This CDR3 reads CASSLVDRSNYGYTF. CDR3 coding DNA: TGTGCCAGCAGCTTGGTCGACAGAAGTAACTATGGCTACACCTTC.

The chain links TRBV29-1 to TRBJ2-3, with 10 bases matching TRBD2. The V segment lost 6 bases and the J segment 2 bases; nucleotides outside the gene matches: 8. The CDR3 is made up of 15 amino acids. In germline, CDR1 is SQVTM, CDR2 ANQGSEA. The CDR3 coding sequence is TGCAGCGTAGACGGGACTAGCGAGGCCACAGATACGCAGTATTTT. Its protein is CSVDGTSEATDTQYF.

The V gene is TRBV5-4, the J gene TRBJ1-2; TRBD1 agrees at 11 bases. CDR3 length: 14 amino acids. Germline-derived CDR1 and CDR2 are SGHNT and YYREEE (reference sequence). V was pared by 4 bases and J by 7 bases, with 6 bases of the junction left unmatched. The CDR3 nucleotides read TGTGCCAGCAGCGGCCGGGACAGGGGGTTTGGCTACACCTTC. Protein: CASSGRDRGFGYTF. Variable domain in full (rest from reference TRBV5-4 and TRBJ1-2): ETGVTQSPTHLIKTRGQQVTLRCSSQSGHNTVSWYQQALGQGPQFIFQYYREEENGRGNFPPRFSGLQFPNYSSELNVNALELDDSALYLCASSGRDRGFGYTFGSGTRLTVV.

This chain uses TRBV5-1 with TRBJ1-1; tentative D call: TRBD1 (6 bases). The ends were cut back, 0 bases at V and 3 bases at J, with 6 bases in the middle. This CDR3 has 13 amino acids. The V gene's germline CDR1 is SGHRS and CDR2 YFSETQ. The CDR3 loop is CASSLGQDTEAFF. CDR3 DNA: TGCGCCAGCAGCTTGGGACAGGACACTGAAGCTTTCTTT.

This clone appeared once. The chain combines TRBV29-1 with TRBJ2-7; TRBD2 aligns across 11 bases. This CDR3 contains 21 residues. V shed 1 base, J shed 2 bases, and the junction held 22 bases outside the gene matches. Germline V gene lookup returns CDR1 SQVTM and CDR2 ANQGSEA. CDR3 protein: CSVEVLQFGTSGSQAPYEQYF. CDR3 nucleotides: TGCAGCGTTGAAGTTCTTCAATTCGGGACTAGCGGATCCCAGGCCCCCTACGAGCAGTACTTC.

The gene calls are TRBV4-2 and TRBJ2-7; 7 bases fit TRBD1. CDR1 is LGHNA and CDR2 is YNFKEQ in the germline V gene. The CDR3 sequence is 16 residues long. V lost 1 base and J lost 3; bases outside the gene matches: 9. The CDR3 loop reads CASSQAQGQLDYEQYF. CDR3 sequence (DNA): TGTGCCAGCAGCCAAGCGCAGGGACAGCTAGACTACGAGCAGTACTTC.

The V gene is TRBV5-6, the J gene TRBJ1-3, with D maybe TRBD1 (5 bases). CDR1 is SGHDT, CDR2 YYEEEE, per germline. Deletions cut 0 bases from V and 2 bases from J, with 15 bases between. The CDR3 contains 17 residues. Here the CDR3 DNA reads TGTGCCAGCAGCTTGGCCGTCGGGACTGCAACTGGAAACACCATATATTTT. Its protein product is CASSLAVGTATGNTIYF.

V is TRBV10-3 and J is TRBJ2-7, with 13 bases lining up with TRBD2. The CDR3 contains 13 residues. Germline V gene lookup returns CDR1 ENHRY and CDR2 SYGVKD. With V trimmed by 9 bases and J by 3 bases, 2 bases remained unmatched. The CDR3 nucleotides are TGTGCCATAGGACTAGCGGGAGACTACGAGCAGTACTTC. This encodes CAIGLAGDYEQYF.

The J gene is TRBJ2-3, the V gene TRBV2, with 12 bases matching TRBD2. V lost 4 bases and J lost 1; bases outside the gene matches: 12. The V gene's germline CDR1 is SNHLY and CDR2 FYNNEI. There are 19 residues in the CDR3. The CDR3 sequence is CASSGILAGGPGGTDTQYF. CDR3 in DNA: TGTGCCAGCAGTGGTATTCTAGCGGGAGGGCCCGGGGGCACAGATACGCAGTATTTT.

The CDR3 DNA is TGTGCCAGCAGCTTAGGGGAGGGGGGTCACTACGAGCAGTACTTC. Its translation is CASSLGEGGHYEQYF. The chain combines TRBV7-9 with TRBJ2-7; a weak D match, TRBD2 (7 bases). This CDR3 has 15 amino acids. Germline values: CDR1 SEHNR, CDR2 FQNEAQ (reference sequence). V was clipped by 1 base and J by 3 bases, with 13 bases between them.

This clone was observed a few times. The chain is built from TRBV7-2 and TRBJ1-4; D ambiguous. The CDR3 consists of 14 residues. Germline CDR1 SGHTA, CDR2 FQGNSA. The ends were cut back, 5 bases at V and 3 bases at J, with 10 bases in the middle. CDR3 DNA: TGTGCCAGCAGCCCCAATGGGCCTAATGAAAAACTGTTTTTT. The encoded protein is CASSPNGPNEKLFF.

This sequence joins TRBV27 and TRBJ2-3, with 8 bases that match TRBD2. Trimming removed 3 bases from V and 4 bases from J; junction bases left unmatched: 6. Germline lookup yields CDR1 MNHEY and CDR2 SMNVEV (reference sequence). The CDR3 consists of 15 residues. CDR3 residues: CASSFFQAGADTQYF. CDR3 nucleotides: TGTGCCAGCAGTTTTTTCCAAGCGGGAGCAGATACGCAGTATTTT.

The V call is TRBV28, the J call TRBJ2-7; a possible D gene is TRBD1 (5 bases). The CDR3 is 14 amino acids. Between the trimmed V and J ends, which lost 2 bases and 6 bases, there was a span of 14 bases. The V gene's germline CDR1 is MDHEN and CDR2 SYDVKM. In DNA, the CDR3 is TGTGCCAGCAGTTTAATAGTGAGAGACAGCGAGCAGTACTTC. Protein sequence: CASSLIVRDSEQYF.

The rearrangement links TRBV6-1 to TRBJ2-5; TRBD1 agrees at 9 bases. V was pared by 4 bases and J by 5 bases, with 5 bases of the junction left unmatched. Per germline, CDR1 MNHNS and CDR2 SASEGT. The CDR3 length is 14 residues. The DNA of the CDR3 is TGTGCCAGCAGTGCCGGGACAGGGCTGGAGACCCAGTACTTC. Translated: CASSAGTGLETQYF.

This chain links TRBV5-4 with TRBJ1-3; tentative D call: TRBD1 (6 bases). The V and J ends lost 1 base and 4 bases respectively, with 9 bases between them. The CDR3 has 14 residues. Germline CDR1 SGHNT, CDR2 YYREEE (reference sequence). The CDR3 sequence: CASSLQGSGNTIYF. The CDR3 nucleotides are TGTGCCAGCAGCTTGCAGGGGTCCGGAAACACCATATATTTT.

This rearrangement joins TRBV7-8 to TRBJ2-5; 9 bases line up with TRBD2. This CDR3 is built from 17 residues. Germline V CDR1 and CDR2: SGHVS, FQNEAQ. V was pared by 1 base and J by 5 bases, with 11 bases of the junction left unmatched. The CDR3 reads CASSLEISGSLSETQYF. The CDR3 DNA reads TGTGCCAGCAGCTTAGAAATTAGCGGGAGCCTCTCGGAGACCCAGTACTTC.

The V gene is TRBV5-6, the J gene TRBJ1-1; D is unresolved. V was trimmed by 6 bases and J by 4 bases, leaving 16 bases between them. Germline values: CDR1 SGHDT, CDR2 YYEEEE. The length of the CDR3 is 14 residues. CDR3 sequence reads: CASIHTRDSTEAFF. The CDR3 DNA is TGTGCCAGCATCCATACCCGGGATAGCACTGAAGCTTTCTTT.

CDR3 residues: CASSQGQAYNEQFF. The CDR3 region has the DNA TGTGCCAGCAGTCAAGGACAGGCCTACAATGAGCAGTTCTTC. The V gene is TRBV6-5, the J gene TRBJ2-1; 7 nucleotides align to TRBD1. This CDR3 spans 14 amino acids. Germline CDR1 MNHEY, CDR2 SVGAGI. V was clipped by 5 bases and J by 2 bases; unmatched bases: 3.

The chain has TRBV4-3 and TRBJ1-2; no clear D. V gave up 0 bases and J gave up 5 bases, with 7 bases separating them. Germline loops: CDR1 LGHNA, CDR2 YSLEER. The CDR3 consists of 13 residues. The CDR3 DNA reads as TGCGCCAGCAGCCAAGATCTCCTTTATGGCTACACCTTC. This encodes CASSQDLLYGYTF.

The V gene is TRBV28, the J gene TRBJ2-5, with D perhaps TRBD2 (7 bases). V was shortened by 2 bases and J by 5 bases, with 18 bases between the two germline ends. From germline, CDR1 is MDHEN and CDR2 SYDVKM. The CDR3 spans 16 residues. The CDR3 is CASSLVPWGGGETQYF. In DNA form, the CDR3 reads TGTGCCAGCAGTTTAGTACCGTGGGGGGGCGGGGAGACCCAGTACTTC.

In its sample, this clone was seen once. The chain has TRBV27 and TRBJ2-7; perhaps TRBD2 as D (5 bases). V lost 5 bases and J 6 bases, leaving 14 bases between the germline ends. This CDR3 spans 13 amino acids. Looked up from germline, CDR1 is MNHEY and CDR2 is SMNVEV (reference sequence). CDR3 nucleotide sequence: TGTGCCAGCAGTGACTACGAGGGAGTCGAGCAGTACTTC. Its translation: CASSDYEGVEQYF.